The rows below give T cell receptor beta chains drawn from one sample of a study of cytomegalovirus exposure and HLA in healthy donors. This table comes from immunoSEQ multiplex PCR, and its TCRdb copy is limited to in-frame clones, with some not included. The sample records about 130,000 clones, roughly 72% being singletons. The sequencing input was PBMCs. The receptors derive from a male donor in good health and CMV-seronegative. Both conserved end residues are part of each CDR3. The D gene is left open where the match is weak. Expanded clones get a size class; other rows say once, few or many, or leave the size out.

j_gene	v_gene	d_gene	abundance	CDR3aa	CDR3nt
TRBJ1-5	TRBV30	TRBD1	.	CAWSPRTGANQPQHF	TGTGCCTGGAGTCCCCGGACAGGGGCGAATCAGCCCCAGCATTTT
TRBJ1-4	TRBV9	.	.	CASSFENDEKLFF	TGTGCCAGCAGCTTCGAGAACGATGAAAAACTGTTTTTT
TRBJ1-4	TRBV7-2	TRBD1	.	CASSYRQGATNEKLFF	TGTGCCAGCAGCTACAGACAGGGCGCAACTAATGAAAAACTGTTTTTT
TRBJ1-4	TRBV9	.	.	CASSVAGDQPKLFF	TGTGCCAGCAGCGTAGCAGGGGATCAACCCAAACTGTTTTTT
TRBJ2-1	TRBV7-2	.	once	CASSPNTGDHEQFF	TGTGCCAGCAGCCCTAATACGGGAGACCATGAGCAGTTCTTC
TRBJ2-2	TRBV19	TRBD1	once	CASRLDRGDTGELFF	TGTGCCAGTAGATTGGACAGGGGAGACACCGGGGAGCTGTTTTTT
TRBJ2-1	TRBV19	.	few	CASSPKGNEQFF	TGTGCCAGTAGTCCCAAGGGGAATGAGCAGTTCTTC
TRBJ2-1	TRBV6-6	TRBD2	.	CASSTSPAGGTNEQFF	TGTGCCAGCAGTACTTCCCCAGCGGGAGGAACTAATGAGCAGTTCTTC
TRBJ2-1	TRBV7-9	TRBD2	.	CASSPPTSGVEQFF	TGTGCCAGCAGCCCACCGACTAGCGGGGTTGAGCAGTTCTTC
TRBJ1-1	TRBV6-1	.	few	CASSERSTEAFF	TGTGCCAGCAGTGAGAGGTCCACTGAAGCTTTCTTT
TRBJ2-7	TRBV10-3	TRBD2	.	CAIKGTSATFEQYF	TGTGCCATCAAGGGTACTAGCGCGACATTCGAGCAGTACTTC
TRBJ2-5	TRBV6-6	TRBD1	.	CATQGARETQYF	TGTGCCACCCAGGGGGCTCGGGAGACCCAGTACTTC